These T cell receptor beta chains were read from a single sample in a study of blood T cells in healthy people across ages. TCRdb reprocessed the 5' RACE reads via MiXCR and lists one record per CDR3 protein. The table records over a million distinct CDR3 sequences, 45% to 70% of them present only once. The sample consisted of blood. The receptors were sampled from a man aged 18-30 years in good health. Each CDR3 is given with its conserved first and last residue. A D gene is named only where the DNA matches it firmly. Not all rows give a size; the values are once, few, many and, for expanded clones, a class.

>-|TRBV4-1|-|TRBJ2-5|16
TGCGCCAGCAGCCCCGAAGGGGGTAGCTACTCGGGGACCCAGTACTTC
CASSPEGGSYSGTQYF
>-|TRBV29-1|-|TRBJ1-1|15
TGCAGCGTCCTACACCGGGGGCCTGAAGACACTGAAGCTTTCTTT
CSVLHRGPEDTEAFF
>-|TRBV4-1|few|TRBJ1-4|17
TGCGCCAGCAGCCAAGATCACCTGCGGCAGCACCATGAAAAACTGTTTTTT
CASSQDHLRQHHEKLFF
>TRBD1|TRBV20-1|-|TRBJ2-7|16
TGCAGTGCCAATTACCCGGGACAGACGTCCTCCTACGAGCAGTACTTC
CSANYPGQTSSYEQYF
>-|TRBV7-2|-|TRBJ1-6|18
TGTGCCAGCACCCCGGAACCAGGGGAATGGAATTATAATTCACCCCTCCACTTT
CASTPEPGEWNYNSPLHF
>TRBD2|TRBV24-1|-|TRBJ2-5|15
TGTGCCACCAGTGATACGGCTAGCGGGAGAGAGACCCAGTACTTC
CATSDTASGRETQYF
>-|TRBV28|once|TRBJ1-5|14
TGTGCCAGTAAACCGGGACGGATCAATCAGCCCCAGCATTTT
CASKPGRINQPQHF
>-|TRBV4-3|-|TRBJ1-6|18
TGCGCCAGCAGCCAAGATCTTGCGGGACCGGGGGTTCCCTCACCCCTCCACTTT
CASSQDLAGPGVPSPLHF
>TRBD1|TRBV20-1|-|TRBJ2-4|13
TGCAGTGCTCCGGATAAGACAGGGAACATTCAGTACTTC
CSAPDKTGNIQYF
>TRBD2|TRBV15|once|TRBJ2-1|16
TGTGCCACCAGCAGCGGGACTAGCGGGGGGGTAAATGAGCAGTTCTTC
CATSSGTSGGVNEQFF
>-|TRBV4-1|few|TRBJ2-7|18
TGCGCCAGCAGCCCGATGCAGGGGCCGTTGGTCCGAACCTACGAGCAGTACTTC
CASSPMQGPLVRTYEQYF
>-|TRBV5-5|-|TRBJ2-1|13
TGTGCCAGCAGCCTGCGGGGATGGGGGGAGCAGTTCTTC
CASSLRGWGEQFF
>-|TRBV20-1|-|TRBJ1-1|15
TGCAGTGCCATCCCACAACGAGGGGTGAACACTGAAGCTTTCTTT
CSAIPQRGVNTEAFF
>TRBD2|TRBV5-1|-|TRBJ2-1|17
TGCGCCAGCAGCTATGGACTAGCGGCTCCCAAGACGAATGAGCAGTTCTTC
CASSYGLAAPKTNEQFF
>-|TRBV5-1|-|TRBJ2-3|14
TGCGCCAGCAGCTTCGTTACGACCACAGATACGCAGTATTTT
CASSFVTTTDTQYF
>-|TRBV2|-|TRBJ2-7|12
TGTGCCAGCGTCCCTAGAGCCTACGAGCAGTACTTC
CASVPRAYEQYF
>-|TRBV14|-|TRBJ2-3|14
TGTGCCAGCAGCCCGCAGGAATACACAGATACGCAGTATTTT
CASSPQEYTDTQYF
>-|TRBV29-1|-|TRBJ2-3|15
TGCAGCGTTGTTATTGGGGAGGAGGCCGTAGATACGCAGTATTTT
CSVVIGEEAVDTQYF
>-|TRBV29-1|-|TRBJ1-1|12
TGCAGCGGAAAGCTGGGAAGGCCTGAAGCTTTCTTT
CSGKLGRPEAFF
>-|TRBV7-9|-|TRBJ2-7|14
TGTGCCAGCAGCCAGGACGTCAGATCCTACGAGCAGTACTTC
CASSQDVRSYEQYF
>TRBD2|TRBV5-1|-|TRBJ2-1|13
TGCGCCAGCAGGACTAGCGAGTACAATGAGCAGTTCTTC
CASRTSEYNEQFF
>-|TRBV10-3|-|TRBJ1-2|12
TGTGCCATCCCGGGTACCAACTATGGCTACACCTTC
CAIPGTNYGYTF
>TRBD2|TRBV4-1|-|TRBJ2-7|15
TGCGCCAGCAGCCAAGTTGGCGGGAGCGGGTTCGAGCAGTACTTC
CASSQVGGSGFEQYF
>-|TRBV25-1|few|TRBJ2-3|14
TGTGCCAGCAGTGATTTTAAGGGGACAGATACGCAGTATTTT
CASSDFKGTDTQYF
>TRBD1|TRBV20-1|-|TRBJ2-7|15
TGCAGTGCTGAAGACAGGGATTCTTTTTTCCACGAGCAGTACTTC
CSAEDRDSFFHEQYF
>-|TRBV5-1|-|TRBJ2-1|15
TGCGCCAGCAGCGGGTGGCGGACTACCTACAATGAGCAGTTCTTC
CASSGWRTTYNEQFF
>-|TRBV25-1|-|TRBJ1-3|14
TGTGCCAGCGGGGACACATTCTCTGGAAACACCATATATTTT
CASGDTFSGNTIYF
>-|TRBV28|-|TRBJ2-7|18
TGTGCCAGCAGTTTATATCAGATCGAGGCAGTCTATTATTACGAGCAGTACTTC
CASSLYQIEAVYYYEQYF
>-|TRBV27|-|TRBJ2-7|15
TGTGCCAGCAGTTTCTTTGGGAGTCGGAGTTACGAGCAGTACTTC
CASSFFGSRSYEQYF
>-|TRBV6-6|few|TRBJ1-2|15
TGTGCCAGCAGTTACCTCCGGGAAGGGGCCTATGGCTACACCTTC
CASSYLREGAYGYTF
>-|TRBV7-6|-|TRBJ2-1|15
TGTGCCAGCAGCTTTACCGCTGAAAAAGGCGATGAGCAGTTCTTC
CASSFTAEKGDEQFF
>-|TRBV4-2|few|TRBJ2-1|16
TGTGCCAGCAGCCAAGTCGAAGAACCGCCCTCACATGAGCAGTTCTTC
CASSQVEEPPSHEQFF
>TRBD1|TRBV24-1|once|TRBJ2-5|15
TGTGCCACCAGTGATCGACAGGGGGTGGTGGAGACCCAGTACTTC
CATSDRQGVVETQYF
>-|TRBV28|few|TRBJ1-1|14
TGTGCCAGCAGTGGCCCCCCAAGGGTCACTGAAGCTTTCTTT
CASSGPPRVTEAFF
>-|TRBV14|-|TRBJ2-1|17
TGTGCCAGCAGCCACCCGCGGGCATCAAACTCCTACAATGAGCAGTTCTTC
CASSHPRASNSYNEQFF
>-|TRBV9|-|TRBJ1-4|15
TGTGCCAGCAGCCCAGAGGGGCGGACTAATGAAAAACTGTTTTTT
CASSPEGRTNEKLFF
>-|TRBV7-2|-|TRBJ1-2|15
TGTGCCAGCAGCAAAGATCCCCCGGGTTTATATGGCTACACCTTC
CASSKDPPGLYGYTF
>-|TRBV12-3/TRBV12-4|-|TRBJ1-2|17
TGTGCCAGCAGTTTAGATGTCGGACCCGGGGATAACTATGGCTACACCTTC
CASSLDVGPGDNYGYTF
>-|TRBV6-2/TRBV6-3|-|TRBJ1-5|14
TGTGCCAGCAGTTACCTGGGCAGCAATCAGCCCCAGCATTTT
CASSYLGSNQPQHF
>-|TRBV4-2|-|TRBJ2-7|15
TGTGCCAGCAGCCGCCAAGGCGCAGGTTCCTACGAGCAGTACTTC
CASSRQGAGSYEQYF
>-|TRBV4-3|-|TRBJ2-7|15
TGCGCCAGCAGCCAAGGGGCGGCGACTGCCTACGAGCAGTACTTC
CASSQGAATAYEQYF
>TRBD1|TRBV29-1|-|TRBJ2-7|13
TGCAGCGTTGGGGACAGGGGGCTTCTCGAGCAGTACTTC
CSVGDRGLLEQYF
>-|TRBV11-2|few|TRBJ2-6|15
TGTGCCAGCAAATCCCGATCCTCTGGGGCCAACGTCCTGACTTTC
CASKSRSSGANVLTF
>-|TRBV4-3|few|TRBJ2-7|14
TGCGCCAGCAGCCAAGATGTTGGCGGGCACGAGCAGTACTTC
CASSQDVGGHEQYF
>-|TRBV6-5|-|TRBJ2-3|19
TGTGCCAGCAGTTGGGGGACCACAACCGGGGTTGAGCTCACAGATACGCAGTATTTT
CASSWGTTTGVELTDTQYF
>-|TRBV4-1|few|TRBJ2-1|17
TGCGCCAGCAGCCGCCTCAATAGCGGCAGCTCCTACAATGAGCAGTTCTTC
CASSRLNSGSSYNEQFF
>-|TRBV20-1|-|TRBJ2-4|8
TGCAGTGCTGGGGAGCAGTACTTC
CSAGEQYF
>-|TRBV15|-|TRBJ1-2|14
TGTGCCACCAGCAGAGATAGAAACCGCTATGGCTACACCTTC
CATSRDRNRYGYTF
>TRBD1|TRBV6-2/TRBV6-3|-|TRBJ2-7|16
TGTGCCAGCAGTTACGAAGCACAGGGGGATTACAATGAGCAGTACTTC
CASSYEAQGDYNEQYF
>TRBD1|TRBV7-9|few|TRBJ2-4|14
TGTGCCAGCAGCTTAGATGGGACAGGGAGCATTCAGTACTTC
CASSLDGTGSIQYF
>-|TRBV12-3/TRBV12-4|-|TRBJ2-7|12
TGTGCCAGCCAAAAGGGCGGCTACGAGCAGTACTTC
CASQKGGYEQYF
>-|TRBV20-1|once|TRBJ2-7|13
TGCAGTGCTACAACCCCGTTCCCCTACGAGCAGTACTTC
CSATTPFPYEQYF
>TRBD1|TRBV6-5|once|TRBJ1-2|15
TGTGCCAGCAGAGACACCGGGACAGGGCAGTATGGCTACACCTTC
CASRDTGTGQYGYTF
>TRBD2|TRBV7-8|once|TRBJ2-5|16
TGTGCCAGCAGCTTAGGAGTAGCGGGAGTTTGGGAGACCCAGTACTTC
CASSLGVAGVWETQYF
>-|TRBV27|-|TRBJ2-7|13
TGTGCCAGCAGTTTAAAGCCAGCCTACGAGCAGTACTTC
CASSLKPAYEQYF
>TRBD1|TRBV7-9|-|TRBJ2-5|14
TGTGCCAGCAGCTTAGGGGACAGCATAGGTGAGCAGTACTTC
CASSLGDSIGEQYF
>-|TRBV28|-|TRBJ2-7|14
TGTGCCACCGACCGAAGTGGGACAACCTACGAGCAGTACTTC
CATDRSGTTYEQYF
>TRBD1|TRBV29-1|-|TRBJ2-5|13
TGCAGCGTCCGCACAGGGGACCGAGAGACCCAGTACTTC
CSVRTGDRETQYF
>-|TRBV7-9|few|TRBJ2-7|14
TGTGCCAGCAGCCCCGAGTCCGGGCCCTACGAGCAGTACTTC
CASSPESGPYEQYF
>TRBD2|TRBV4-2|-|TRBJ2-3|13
TGTGCCAGCAGCCATGAGCGGGGCGATACGCAGTATTTT
CASSHERGDTQYF